What follows are 20 T cell receptor beta chains derived from one specimen sequenced in a study of molecular identifiers for immune sequencing clone quantification. MiXCR was run by TCRdb on the PCR reads, yielding one entry per CDR3 protein. The sample contains around 8,000 distinct CDR3 sequences, around 33% of which appear only once. The sample comprised naive CD8+ T cells from blood, with Jurkat cell RNA spiked in. Specified subset: FACS-sorted CD8+CD4-CCR7+CD45RA+ naive T cells. The receptor set was obtained from a human donor in good health. Some libraries in this study had Jurkat cell RNA spiked in.

By its share, this clonotype is medium-sized (0.01 to 0.1%). This sequence joins TRBV5-6 and TRBJ2-3, with D perhaps TRBD2 (7 bases). CDR3 length: 17 residues. V lost 5 bases and J lost 6, with 25 bases in between. The germline CDR1 and CDR2 sequences are SGHDT and YYEEEE. The CDR3: CASRTTTGGIPPDTQYF. DNA for the CDR3: TGTGCCAGCAGAACAACAACGGGGGGCATCCCCCCCGATACGCAGTATTTT.

The rearrangement uses TRBV6-2 or TRBV6-3 and TRBJ2-2; 10 bases align to TRBD2. The germline gives CDR1 MNHEY, CDR2 SVGEGT. V lost 0 bases and J lost 3; bases outside the gene matches: 4. This CDR3 is 17 amino acids long. CDR3 nucleotides: TGTGCCAGCAGTTACTCGGCTAGCGGGAGTTACACCGGGGAGCTGTTTTTT. This codes for CASSYSASGSYTGELFF.

Concerning this clonotype: No conserved phenylalanine or tryptophan ends this CDR3, so it is likely a read error. The chain couples TRBV6-2 or TRBV6-3 to TRBJ2-2; D not certain. The CDR3 contains 13 residues. V lost 5 bases to trimming and J lost 1 base, with 5 bases between them. The germline gives CDR1 MNHEY, CDR2 SVGEGT. CDR3 amino acids: CASSQENTGELFL. CDR3 DNA: TGTGCCAGCAGTCAAGAGAACACCGGGGAGCTGTTTTTA.

The chain carries TRBV3-1 and TRBJ2-7, with 11 bases that match TRBD1. Germline CDR1 is LGHDT and CDR2 is YNNKEL (reference sequence). After removal of 4 bases from V and 3 bases from J, the junction contained 5 bases not matched to a gene. The CDR3 contains 15 residues. The CDR3 protein is CASSRTGGKDYEQYF. The CDR3 nucleotides read TGTGCCAGCAGCCGGACAGGGGGCAAGGACTACGAGCAGTACTTC.

This clonotype is labeled medium-sized. The V call is TRBV4-1, the J call TRBJ2-3, with D uncertain. Trimming left V 4 bases short and J 4 bases short, with 18 bases between. The V gene's germline CDR1 is MGHRA and CDR2 YSYEKL. CDR3 size: 16 residues. The CDR3 protein is CASSLLFEAPADTQYF. DNA of the CDR3: TGCGCCAGCAGCCTCCTTTTTGAGGCCCCCGCAGATACGCAGTATTTT.

The chain is built from TRBV2 and TRBJ1-3; D unresolved. The CDR3 length is 15 residues. The germline CDR1 and CDR2 sequences are SNHLY and FYNNEI. The V and J ends lost 6 bases and 1 base respectively, with 13 bases between them. The CDR3 region is CASSIDTGSGNTIYF. CDR3 in DNA: TGTGCCAGCAGCATTGACACTGGGTCTGGAAACACCATATATTTT.

Concerning this clonotype itself: At one end the junction does not follow the germline gene, possibly because of a read error. V and J are TRBV7-8 and TRBJ1-4; 7 bases match TRBD1. Germline-derived CDR1 and CDR2 are SGHVS and FQNEAQ. The CDR3 covers 15 residues. CDR3 coding DNA: TGTGCCAGCAGCTTAGCCAGGGGGACTAATGGAAAACTGTTTTTT. As protein: CASSLARGTNGKLFF. Full variable domain (remainder filled in from reference TRBV7-8 and TRBJ1-4): GAGVSQSPRYKVAKRGQDVALRCDPISGHVSLFWYQQALGQGPEFLTYFQNEAQLDKSGLPSDRFFAERPEGSVSTLKIQRTQQEDSAVYLCASSLARGTNGKLFFGSGTQLSVL.

Details on this clonotype: Just one base apart from a much larger clone, this may be a read error. The chain uses TRBV29-1 and TRBJ2-2; tentative D call: TRBD2 (5 bases). The CDR3 contains 12 residues. Germline loops: CDR1 SQVTM, CDR2 ANQGSEA. The CDR3 sequence: CSVESGSGEPFF. CDR3 sequence (DNA): TGCAGCGTTGAGTCAGGTTCCGGGGAGCCGTTTTTT.

Note on this clonotype: This may arise from a read error, as a much more abundant clone is one base away. The J gene is TRBJ2-5, the V gene TRBV10-3; D is tentatively TRBD1 or TRBD2 (6 bases each). V was cut by 8 bases and J by 1 base, with 11 bases left in between. The CDR3 extends over 13 amino acids. Germline values: CDR1 ENHRY, CDR2 SYGVKD. The CDR3 region is CAIGGGGQETQYF. CDR3 coding DNA: TGTGCCATCGGAGGGGGAGGCCAAGAGACCCAGTACTTC.

This clonotype has just a few counts. The V gene is TRBV4-1, the J gene TRBJ1-5; TRBD1 matches at 8 bases. This CDR3 is 14 amino acids long. With 4 bases clipped from V and 9 bases from J, the junction kept 8 bases outside the gene matches. Germline CDR1 MGHRA, CDR2 YSYEKL. The CDR3 spells CASSLGTGESPQHF. The CDR3 DNA sequence: TGCGCCAGCAGCCTTGGGACAGGAGAGTCGCCCCAGCATTTT.

Of note for this clonotype: The junction shows a germline mismatch at one end, possibly a read error. This CDR3 reads CASSQDGTSTDTRYF. The CDR3 DNA sequence: TGCGCCAGCAGCCAAGATGGCACTAGCACAGATACGCGGTATTTT. The chain combines TRBV4-3 with TRBJ2-3, with D tentatively TRBD2 (6 bases). The CDR3 has 15 amino acids. Per germline, CDR1 LGHNA and CDR2 YSLEER.

The rearrangement links TRBV28 to TRBJ2-7; TRBD2 aligns across 16 bases. The CDR3 covers 18 residues. V dropped 3 bases and J dropped 2; count of bases not matched to a gene: 7. Germline assignment: CDR1 MDHEN and CDR2 SYDVKM. CDR3 protein: CASSLGLAGGGVTYEQYF. As DNA, the CDR3 is TGTGCCAGCAGTTTGGGACTAGCGGGAGGGGGGGTGACCTACGAGCAGTACTTC.

Only a few counts were recorded for this clonotype. The V gene is TRBV12-3 or TRBV12-4, the J gene TRBJ1-6, with 10 bases lining up with TRBD1. The CDR3 extends over 14 amino acids. After removal of 6 bases from V and 10 bases from J, the junction contained 6 bases not matched to a gene. In nucleotides, the CDR3 is TGTGCCAGCAGACCGGGACAGGGGATCTCACCCCTCCACTTT. As protein: CASRPGQGISPLHF.

This CDR3 reads CASSPDYYAQYF. The DNA for the CDR3 is TGTGCCAGCAGCCCGGACTACTATGCGCAGTATTTT. The chain has TRBV7-6 and TRBJ2-3; tentatively, D is TRBD2 (6 bases). V lost 5 bases and J lost 10, with 13 bases in between. The CDR3 loop spans 12 amino acids. Germline CDR1 reads SGHVS; CDR2 reads FNYEAQ.

On this clonotype itself: Likely a read error: the CDR3 ends without its conserved phenylalanine or tryptophan. This sequence joins TRBV28 and TRBJ2-5, with D perhaps TRBD1 or TRBD2 (5 bases each). The germline CDR1 and CDR2 sequences are MDHEN and SYDVKM. The CDR3 is 19 residues long. With 7 bases removed from V and 0 bases from J, the gap between germline ends came to 27 bases. The CDR3 reads CASNSGRAFAEGYQETQYS. The CDR3 DNA sequence: TGTGCCAGCAACTCTGGCAGGGCCTTCGCCGAGGGTTACCAAGAGACCCAGTACTCC.

The V and J genes are TRBV12-3 or TRBV12-4 and TRBJ2-7; a possible D gene is TRBD2 (6 bases). The V and J ends lost 5 bases and 4 bases respectively, with 12 bases between them. This CDR3 contains 13 residues. The CDR3 loop reads CASSPGGWYEQYF. CDR3 DNA: TGTGCCAGCAGTCCTGGGGGGTGGTACGAGCAGTACTTC.

Turning to this clonotype: The CDR3 carries no conserved terminal phenylalanine or tryptophan, so it likely arises from a read error. The V call is TRBV19, the J call TRBJ2-1; a possible D gene is TRBD2 (6 bases). Germline lookup yields CDR1 LNHDA and CDR2 SQIVND (reference sequence). The CDR3 sequence is 14 residues long. The V gene lost 3 bases and the J gene lost 5 bases, with 11 bases spanning the gap. In nucleotides, the CDR3 is TGTGCCAGTAGTATGACGGGAGTGAACAATGAGCAGTTCCTC. Amino acid sequence: CASSMTGVNNEQFL.

Details on this clonotype: A clone one base away is much larger, so this may be a read error. The chain recombines TRBV9 with TRBJ1-5; TRBD1 aligns across 7 bases. This CDR3 spans 14 amino acids. Looked up from germline, CDR1 is SGDLS and CDR2 is YYNGEE. V lost 4 bases to trimming and J lost 6 bases; unmatched junction nucleotides: 7. CDR3 DNA sequence: TGTGCCAGCAGCCAAGGACAGGTTGTTCAGCCCCAGCATTTT. Protein sequence: CASSQGQVVQPQHF.

Points on this clonotype: A much larger clone lies a single base off, so this may be a read error. The V and J genes are TRBV2 and TRBJ1-5; 8 nucleotides align to TRBD1. The CDR3 sequence is 13 residues long. The germline V gene has CDR1 SNHLY and CDR2 FYNNEI. J lost 9 bases, V lost 6 bases, and 7 bases had no gene match. The CDR3 nucleotides read TGTGCCAGCAGCCCAGGGGGCCATCGGCCCCAGCATTTT. Protein: CASSPGGHRPQHF.

This chain links TRBV27 with TRBJ2-7; D could derive from TRBD1 or TRBD2 (5 bases each). This CDR3 has 13 amino acids. V dropped 6 bases and J dropped 2 bases, with 11 bases sitting between them. Germline loops: CDR1 MNHEY, CDR2 SMNVEV (reference sequence). The CDR3 region is CASRRDGAYEQYF. In nucleotides, the CDR3 is TGTGCCAGCAGACGGGACGGAGCCTACGAGCAGTACTTC.